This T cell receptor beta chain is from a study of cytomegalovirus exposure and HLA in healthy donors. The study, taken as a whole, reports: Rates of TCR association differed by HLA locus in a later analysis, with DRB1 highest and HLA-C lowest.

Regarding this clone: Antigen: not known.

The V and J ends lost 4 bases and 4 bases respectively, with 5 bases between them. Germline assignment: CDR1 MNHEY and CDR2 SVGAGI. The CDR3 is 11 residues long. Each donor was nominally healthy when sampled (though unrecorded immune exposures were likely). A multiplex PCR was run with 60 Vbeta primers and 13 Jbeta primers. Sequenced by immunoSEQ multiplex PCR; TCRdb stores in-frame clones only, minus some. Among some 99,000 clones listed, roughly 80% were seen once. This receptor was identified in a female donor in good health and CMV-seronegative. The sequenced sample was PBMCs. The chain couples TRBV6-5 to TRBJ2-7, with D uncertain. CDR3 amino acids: CASSSEYEQYF. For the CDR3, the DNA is TGTGCCAGCAGTTCTGAGTACGAGCAGTACTTC.